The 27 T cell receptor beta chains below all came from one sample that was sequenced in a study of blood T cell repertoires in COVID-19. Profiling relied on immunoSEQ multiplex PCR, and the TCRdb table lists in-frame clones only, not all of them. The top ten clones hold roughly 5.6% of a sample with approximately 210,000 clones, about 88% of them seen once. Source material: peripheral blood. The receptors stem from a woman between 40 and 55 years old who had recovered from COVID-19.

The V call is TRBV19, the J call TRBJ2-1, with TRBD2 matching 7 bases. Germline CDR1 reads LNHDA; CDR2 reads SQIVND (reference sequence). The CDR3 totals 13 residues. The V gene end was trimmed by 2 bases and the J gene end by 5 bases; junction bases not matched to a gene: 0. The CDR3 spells CASSILADNEQFF. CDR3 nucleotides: TGTGCCAGTAGTATACTAGCGGACAATGAGCAGTTCTTC.

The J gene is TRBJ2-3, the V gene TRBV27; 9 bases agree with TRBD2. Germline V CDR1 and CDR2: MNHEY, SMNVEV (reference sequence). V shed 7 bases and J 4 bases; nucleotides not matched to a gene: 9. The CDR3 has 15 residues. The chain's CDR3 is CASKFTAGGADTQYF. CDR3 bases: TGTGCCAGCAAGTTTACTGCGGGAGGGGCAGATACGCAGTATTTT.

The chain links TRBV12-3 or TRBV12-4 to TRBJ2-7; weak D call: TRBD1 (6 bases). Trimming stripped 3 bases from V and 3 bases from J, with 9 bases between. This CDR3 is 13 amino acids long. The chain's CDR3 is CASSFGDIYEQYF. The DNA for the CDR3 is TGTGCCAGCAGTTTCGGGGACATCTACGAGCAGTACTTC.

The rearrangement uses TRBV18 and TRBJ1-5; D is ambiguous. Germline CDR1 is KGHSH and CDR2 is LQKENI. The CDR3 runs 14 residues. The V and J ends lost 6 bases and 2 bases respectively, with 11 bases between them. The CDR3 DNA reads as TGTGCCAGCTCGGGCACCACTGGCAATCAGCCCCAGCATTTT. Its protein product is CASSGTTGNQPQHF.

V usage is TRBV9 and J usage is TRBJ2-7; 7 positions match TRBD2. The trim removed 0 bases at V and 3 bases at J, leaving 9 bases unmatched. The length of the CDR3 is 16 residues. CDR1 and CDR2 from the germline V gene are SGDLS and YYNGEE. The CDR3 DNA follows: TGTGCCAGCAGCGTAGGGTGGACGGGGACTAACTACGAGCAGTACTTC. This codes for CASSVGWTGTNYEQYF.

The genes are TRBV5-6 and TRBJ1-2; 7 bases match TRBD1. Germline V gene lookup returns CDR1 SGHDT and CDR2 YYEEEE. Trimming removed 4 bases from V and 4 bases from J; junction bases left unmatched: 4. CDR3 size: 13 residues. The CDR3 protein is CASSPGQSYGYTF. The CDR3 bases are TGTGCCAGCAGCCCGGGACAGAGCTATGGCTACACCTTC.

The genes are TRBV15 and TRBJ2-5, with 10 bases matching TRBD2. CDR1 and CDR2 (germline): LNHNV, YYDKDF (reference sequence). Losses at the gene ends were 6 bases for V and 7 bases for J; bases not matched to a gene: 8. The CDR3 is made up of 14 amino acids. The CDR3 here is CATRTSGSGGTQYF. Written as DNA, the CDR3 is TGTGCCACCAGGACTAGCGGGTCAGGTGGGACCCAGTACTTC.

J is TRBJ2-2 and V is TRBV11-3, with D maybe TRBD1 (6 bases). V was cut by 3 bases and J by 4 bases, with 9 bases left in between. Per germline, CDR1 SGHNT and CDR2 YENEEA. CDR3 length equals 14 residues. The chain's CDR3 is CASSFGQPTGELFF. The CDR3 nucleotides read TGTGCCAGCAGCTTCGGACAGCCCACCGGGGAGCTGTTTTTT.

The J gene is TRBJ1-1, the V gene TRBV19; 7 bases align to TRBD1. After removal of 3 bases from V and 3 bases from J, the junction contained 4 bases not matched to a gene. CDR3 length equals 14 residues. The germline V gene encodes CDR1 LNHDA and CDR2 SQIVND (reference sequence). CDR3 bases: TGTGCCAGTAGTATGAGGGACAGTTACACTGAAGCTTTCTTT. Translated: CASSMRDSYTEAFF.

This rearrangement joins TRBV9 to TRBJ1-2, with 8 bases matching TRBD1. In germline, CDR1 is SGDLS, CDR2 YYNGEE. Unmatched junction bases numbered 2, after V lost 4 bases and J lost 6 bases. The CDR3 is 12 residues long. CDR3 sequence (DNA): TGTGCCAGCAGCACACAGGGGGATGGCTACACCTTC. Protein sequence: CASSTQGDGYTF.

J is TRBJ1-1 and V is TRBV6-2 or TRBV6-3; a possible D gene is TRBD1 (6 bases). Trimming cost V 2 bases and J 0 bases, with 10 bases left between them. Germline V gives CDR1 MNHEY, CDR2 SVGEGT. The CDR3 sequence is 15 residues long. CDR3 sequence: CASSYGGRLNTEAFF. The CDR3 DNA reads TGTGCCAGCAGTTACGGGGGCCGATTGAACACTGAAGCTTTCTTT.

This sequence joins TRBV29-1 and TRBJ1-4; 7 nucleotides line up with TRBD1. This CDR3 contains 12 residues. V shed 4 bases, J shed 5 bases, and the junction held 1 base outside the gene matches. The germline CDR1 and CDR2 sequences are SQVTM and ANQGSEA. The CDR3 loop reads CSVAGGNEKLFF. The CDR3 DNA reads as TGCAGCGTTGCAGGGGGGAATGAAAAACTGTTTTTT.

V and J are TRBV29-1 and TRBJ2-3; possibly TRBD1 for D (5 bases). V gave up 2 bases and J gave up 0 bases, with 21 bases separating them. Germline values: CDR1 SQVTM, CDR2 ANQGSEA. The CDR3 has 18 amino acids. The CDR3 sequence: CSVESPGFQGRSTDTQYF. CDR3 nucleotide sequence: TGCAGCGTTGAATCACCTGGGTTCCAGGGTAGAAGCACAGATACGCAGTATTTT.

The CDR3 nucleotides read TGTGCCAGCAGCGGATTAACAGGGCCACGGGATGAAAAACTGTTTTTT. It codes for CASSGLTGPRDEKLFF. The rearrangement joins TRBV11-2 to TRBJ1-4, with D perhaps matching TRBD1 (6 bases). There are 16 residues in the CDR3. Germline-derived CDR1 and CDR2 are SGHAT and FQNNGV. The ends were cut back, 5 bases at V and 6 bases at J, with 19 bases in the middle. The full variable domain, rest sourced from reference TRBV11-2 and TRBJ1-4, is EAGVAQSPRYKIIEKRQSVAFWCNPISGHATLYWYQQILGQGPKLLIQFQNNGVVDDSQLPKDRFSAERLKGVDSTLKIQPAKLEDSAVYLCASSGLTGPRDEKLFFGSGTQLSVL.

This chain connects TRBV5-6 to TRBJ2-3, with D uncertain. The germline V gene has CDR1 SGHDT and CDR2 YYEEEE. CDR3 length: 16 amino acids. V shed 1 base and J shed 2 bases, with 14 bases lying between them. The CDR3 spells CASSLTLVADTDTQYF. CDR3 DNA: TGTGCCAGCAGCTTGACGCTGGTTGCGGACACAGATACGCAGTATTTT.

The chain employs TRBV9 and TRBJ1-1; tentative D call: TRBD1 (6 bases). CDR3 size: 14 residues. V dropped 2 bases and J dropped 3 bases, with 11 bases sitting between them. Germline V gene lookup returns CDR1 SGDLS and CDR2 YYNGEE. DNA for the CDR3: TGTGCCAGCAGCGTTACGGACAGTGACACTGAAGCTTTCTTT. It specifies CASSVTDSDTEAFF.

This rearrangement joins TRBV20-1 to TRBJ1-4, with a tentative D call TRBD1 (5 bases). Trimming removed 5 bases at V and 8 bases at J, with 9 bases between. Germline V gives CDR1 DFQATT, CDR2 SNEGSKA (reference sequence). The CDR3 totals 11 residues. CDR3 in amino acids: CSAGRDEKLFF. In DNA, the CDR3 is TGCAGTGCTGGGCGGGACGAAAAACTGTTTTTT.

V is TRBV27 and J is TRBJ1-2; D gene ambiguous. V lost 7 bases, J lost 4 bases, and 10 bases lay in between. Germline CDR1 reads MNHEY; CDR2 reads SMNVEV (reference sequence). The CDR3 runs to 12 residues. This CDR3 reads CASTGDFYGYTF. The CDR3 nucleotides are TGTGCCAGCACCGGAGATTTCTATGGCTACACCTTC.

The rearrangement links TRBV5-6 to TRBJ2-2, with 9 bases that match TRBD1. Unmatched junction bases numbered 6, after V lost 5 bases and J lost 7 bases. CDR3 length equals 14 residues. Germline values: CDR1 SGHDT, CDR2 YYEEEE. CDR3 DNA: TGTGCCAGCAGACTACAGGGGGCAGGCGGGGAGCTGTTTTTT. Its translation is CASRLQGAGGELFF.

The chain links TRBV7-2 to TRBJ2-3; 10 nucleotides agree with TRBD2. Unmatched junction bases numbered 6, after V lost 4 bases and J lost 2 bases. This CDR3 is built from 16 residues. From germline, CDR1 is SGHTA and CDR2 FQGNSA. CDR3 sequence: CASSSGLAEYTDTQYF. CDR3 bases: TGTGCCAGCAGCTCCGGACTAGCGGAGTACACAGATACGCAGTATTTT. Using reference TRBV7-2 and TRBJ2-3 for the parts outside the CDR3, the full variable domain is GAGVSQSPSNKVTEKGKDVELRCDPISGHTALYWYRQSLGQGLEFLIYFQGNSAPDKSGLPSDRFSAERTGGSVSTLTIQRTQQEDSAVYLCASSSGLAEYTDTQYFGPGTRLTVL.

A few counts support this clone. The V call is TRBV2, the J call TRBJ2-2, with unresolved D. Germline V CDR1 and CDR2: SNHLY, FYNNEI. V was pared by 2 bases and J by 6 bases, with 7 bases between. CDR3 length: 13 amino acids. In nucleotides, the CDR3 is TGTGCCAGCAGTGAATTTGGCTCCGGGGAGCTGTTTTTT. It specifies CASSEFGSGELFF.

DNA for the CDR3: TGTGCCAGCAGTGCGATTGGGCTAGGGGGCACAGATACGCAGTATTTT. It translates to CASSAIGLGGTDTQYF. The chain carries TRBV25-1 and TRBJ2-3, with D tentatively TRBD1 (5 bases). Trimming removed 4 bases at V and 1 base at J, with 15 bases between. Germline V gene data show CDR1 as MGHDK and CDR2 as SYGVNS. The CDR3 sequence is 16 residues long.

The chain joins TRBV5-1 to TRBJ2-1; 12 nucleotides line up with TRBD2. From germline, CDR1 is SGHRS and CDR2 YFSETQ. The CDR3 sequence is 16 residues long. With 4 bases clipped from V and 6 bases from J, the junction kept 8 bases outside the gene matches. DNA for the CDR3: TGCGCCAGCAGCGTACGGACTAGCGGGATTCGCAATGAGCAGTTCTTC. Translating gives CASSVRTSGIRNEQFF. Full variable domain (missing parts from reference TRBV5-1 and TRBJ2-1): KAGVTQTPRYLIKTRGQQVTLSCSPISGHRSVSWYQQTPGQGLQFLFEYFSETQRNKGNFPGRFSGRQFSNSRSEMNVSTLELGDSALYLCASSVRTSGIRNEQFFGPGTRLTVL.

CDR3 DNA: TGCAGCGTTGGGCCGTCTACTACGTCTCCAGATACGCAGTATTTT. Protein: CSVGPSTTSPDTQYF. The chain employs TRBV29-1 and TRBJ2-3; D gene ambiguous. V was trimmed by 4 bases and J by 4 bases, leaving 18 bases between them. This CDR3 region has 15 residues. CDR1 and CDR2 from the germline V gene are SQVTM and ANQGSEA.

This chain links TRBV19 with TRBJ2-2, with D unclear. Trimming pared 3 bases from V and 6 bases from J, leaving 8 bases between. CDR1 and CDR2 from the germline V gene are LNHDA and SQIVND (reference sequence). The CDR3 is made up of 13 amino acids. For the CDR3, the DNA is TGTGCCAGTAGTATGCACACAGCCGGGGAGCTGTTTTTT. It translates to CASSMHTAGELFF.

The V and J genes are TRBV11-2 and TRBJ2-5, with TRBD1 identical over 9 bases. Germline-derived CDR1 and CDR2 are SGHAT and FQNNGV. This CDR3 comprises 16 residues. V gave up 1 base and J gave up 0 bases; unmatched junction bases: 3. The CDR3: CASSLGQGVYQETQYF. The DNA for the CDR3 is TGTGCCAGCAGCTTAGGACAGGGGGTATACCAAGAGACCCAGTACTTC.

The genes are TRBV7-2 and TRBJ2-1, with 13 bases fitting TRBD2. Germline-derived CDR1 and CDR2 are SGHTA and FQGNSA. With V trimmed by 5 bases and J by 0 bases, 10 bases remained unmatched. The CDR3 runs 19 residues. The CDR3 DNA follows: TGTGCCAGCAGCCCACGGGGACTAGCGGGATCTAGCTCCTACAATGAGCAGTTCTTC. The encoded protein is CASSPRGLAGSSSYNEQFF.